The 31 T cell receptor beta chains below all came from one sample that was sequenced in a study of human thymus T cells. Some clones are missing from TCRdb's copy, which holds only in-frame ones; the method was immunoSEQ multiplex PCR. The sample shows about 50,000 clones, 85% to 95% of them seen only once. Sequenced input: blood. Every receptor here comes from a girl under three years old with a congenital heart defect but otherwise immunologically healthy.

The chain couples TRBV4-1 to TRBJ2-1; D may match TRBD1 or TRBD2 (5 bases each). V lost 3 bases to trimming and J lost 5 bases, with 14 bases between them. There are 15 residues in the CDR3. Germline loops: CDR1 MGHRA, CDR2 YSYEKL. The CDR3 DNA reads TGCGCCAGCAGCCAGATAGGGACGGACCACAATGAGCAGTTCTTC. It specifies CASSQIGTDHNEQFF.

The rearrangement uses TRBV29-1 and TRBJ2-7; 10 nucleotides agree with TRBD1. Losses at the gene ends were 5 bases for V and 4 bases for J; bases not matched to a gene: 8. CDR3 size: 14 residues. CDR1 is SQVTM and CDR2 is ANQGSEA in the germline V gene. The CDR3, as DNA: TGCAGCGTTCTAGACAGGGGGCTAGGGTACGAGCAGTACTTC. Amino acids: CSVLDRGLGYEQYF.

The rearrangement uses TRBV7-2 and TRBJ2-7; 7 nucleotides agree with TRBD1. J was trimmed by 2 bases and V by 1 base; bases with no gene match: 2. Germline CDR1 is SGHTA and CDR2 is FQGNSA. The length of the CDR3 is 14 residues. CDR3 nucleotide sequence: TGTGCCAGCAGCTTAGGGACAGGACCCTACGAGCAGTACTTC. Translation: CASSLGTGPYEQYF.

The V and J genes are TRBV4-1 and TRBJ1-3; no clear D. The V end lost 1 base, the J end lost 1 base, and 11 bases lay between the germline ends. CDR3 size: 16 residues. Germline CDR1 and CDR2: MGHRA and YSYEKL. This CDR3 reads CASSQGAYVSGNTIYF. DNA for the CDR3: TGCGCCAGCAGCCAAGGGGCCTACGTTTCTGGAAACACCATATATTTT.

This chain connects TRBV14 to TRBJ1-3; D is ambiguous. Trimming took off 1 base at V and 6 bases at J, with 13 bases between the two ends. CDR3 length: 15 residues. Germline lookup yields CDR1 SGHDN and CDR2 FVKESK. CDR3 amino acids: CASSQVSGIKNTIYF. CDR3 in DNA: TGTGCCAGCAGCCAAGTCTCGGGGATTAAAAACACCATATATTTT.

The chain links TRBV25-1 to TRBJ2-7, with TRBD2 matching over 12 bases. This CDR3 is built from 14 residues. Germline V gene sequence: CDR1 MGHDK, CDR2 SYGVNS. Trimming removed 4 bases from V and 6 bases from J; junction bases left unmatched: 4. CDR3 coding DNA: TGTGCCAGCAGTGTGACTAGCGGGAGTGGCGAGCAGTACTTC. It yields the protein CASSVTSGSGEQYF.

This clone was seen once. The chain joins TRBV5-1 to TRBJ2-6; D is undetermined. V was trimmed by 0 bases and J by 0 bases, leaving 10 bases between them. The CDR3 runs 17 residues. Germline V lookup: CDR1 SGHRS, CDR2 YFSETQ. CDR3: CASSLDGSLSGANVLTF. The CDR3 nucleotides read TGCGCCAGCAGCTTGGACGGCAGCCTCTCTGGGGCCAACGTCCTGACTTTC.

The chain recombines TRBV5-4 with TRBJ1-5; no reliable D call. The V and J ends lost 0 bases and 1 base respectively, with 5 bases between them. The CDR3 sequence is 14 residues long. CDR1 and CDR2 from the germline V gene are SGHNT and YYREEE (reference sequence). CDR3 DNA sequence: TGTGCCAGCAGCTTGGGGGGAAGCAATCAGCCCCAGCATTTT. This translates into CASSLGGSNQPQHF.

The chain joins TRBV10-1 to TRBJ2-7; 10 bases line up with TRBD1. The CDR3 has 13 residues. With 8 bases clipped from V and 5 bases from J, the junction kept 6 bases outside the gene matches. Germline V CDR1 and CDR2: WNHNN, SYGVQD (reference sequence). The CDR3 region has the DNA TGCGCCAGCGGAAGACAGGGGGCCGACGAGCAGTACTTC. This translates into CASGRQGADEQYF.

For the CDR3, the DNA is TGCGCCAGCAGCCAAGAGGCTGAGCAGTTCTTC. Translated: CASSQEAEQFF. The chain is built from TRBV4-1 and TRBJ2-1; no firm D call. V gave up 0 bases and J gave up 9 bases, with 3 bases separating them. The CDR3 has 11 amino acids. In germline, CDR1 is MGHRA, CDR2 YSYEKL.

This clone was detected once. V usage is TRBV5-6 and J usage is TRBJ2-1; D is ambiguous. The length of the CDR3 is 16 residues. The V gene's germline CDR1 is SGHDT and CDR2 YYEEEE. V gave up 0 bases and J gave up 0 bases, with 10 bases separating them. DNA for the CDR3: TGTGCCAGCAGCTTGGAAGGGCGGTCCTCCTACAATGAGCAGTTCTTC. It is translated as CASSLEGRSSYNEQFF.

The CDR3 DNA reads as TGCAGCGCTGGGCTAGACTATGGCTACACCTTC. Its protein product is CSAGLDYGYTF. The J gene is TRBJ1-2, the V gene TRBV29-1; D is uncertain. V shed 7 bases and J shed 3 bases, with 9 bases lying between them. Germline CDR1 SQVTM, CDR2 ANQGSEA. The CDR3 spans 11 residues.

The CDR3 nucleotides are TGTGCCACCAGCAGAGGGGGACAGGGGGTCACCGGGGAGCTGTTTTTT. It translates to CATSRGGQGVTGELFF. The chain has TRBV15 and TRBJ2-2; 11 bases match TRBD1. The V gene end was trimmed by 1 base and the J gene end by 4 bases; junction bases not matched to a gene: 2. The CDR3 spans 16 residues. Germline loops: CDR1 LNHNV, CDR2 YYDKDF (reference sequence). Based on the CDR3 plus reference TRBV15 and TRBJ2-2, the full variable domain is DAMVIQNPRYQVTQFGKPVTLSCSQTLNHNVMYWYQQKSSQAPKLLFHYYDKDFNNEADTPDNFQSRRPNTSFCFLDIRSPGLGDTAMYLCATSRGGQGVTGELFFGEGSRLTVL.

The rearrangement joins TRBV6-1 to TRBJ1-1; tentatively, D is TRBD1 (6 bases). Trimming removed 3 bases from V and 0 bases from J, with 11 bases in between. This CDR3 contains 15 residues. The germline gives CDR1 MNHNS, CDR2 SASEGT. The CDR3 DNA sequence: TGTGCCAGCAGTGAGGGACATACGATGAACACTGAAGCTTTCTTT. Its translation is CASSEGHTMNTEAFF.

This sequence joins TRBV27 and TRBJ2-3; D may be TRBD1 or TRBD2 (5 bases each). Trimming removed 5 bases from V and 1 base from J, with 13 bases in between. Germline CDR1 is MNHEY and CDR2 is SMNVEV (reference sequence). The CDR3 is 15 amino acids. DNA for the CDR3: TGTGCCAGCAGTCTCAGATTGGGGGGCACAGATACGCAGTATTTT. It is translated as CASSLRLGGTDTQYF.

This rearrangement joins TRBV5-1 to TRBJ1-1; 8 bases fit TRBD1. The CDR3 length is 14 residues. Trimming cost V 6 bases and J 4 bases; bases outside gene matches: 8. Germline V CDR1 and CDR2: SGHRS, YFSETQ. For the CDR3, the DNA is TGCGCCAGCACCAATGACAGGGGAGGCACTGAAGCTTTCTTT. Its protein is CASTNDRGGTEAFF.

The V and J genes are TRBV11-3 and TRBJ2-3; D call uncertain. Trimming stripped 4 bases from V and 7 bases from J, with 9 bases between. The CDR3 spans 12 residues. CDR1 SGHNT and CDR2 YENEEA come from the germline V gene. DNA of the CDR3: TGTGCCAGCAGCTCCCATGGTCATACGCAGTATTTT. Translating it yields CASSSHGHTQYF.

This chain joins TRBV7-9 and TRBJ1-3; D is perhaps TRBD1 (5 bases). The CDR3 is 14 amino acids. V was shortened by 5 bases and J by 2 bases, with 10 bases between the two germline ends. CDR1 and CDR2 (germline): SEHNR, FQNEAQ (reference sequence). Written as DNA, the CDR3 is TGTGCCAGCAGCAACACAGGCACTGGAAACACCATATATTTT. Protein: CASSNTGTGNTIYF.

The chain combines TRBV18 with TRBJ1-5; D unclear. With 0 bases removed from V and 5 bases from J, the gap between germline ends came to 8 bases. The CDR3 is 14 amino acids. CDR1 is KGHSH, CDR2 LQKENI, per germline. The CDR3 coding sequence is TGTGCCAGCTCACCACCCACGGGAGATCAGCCCCAGCATTTT. Translation gives CASSPPTGDQPQHF.

This clone was picked up a small number of times. The gene calls are TRBV21-1 and TRBJ2-7; the listed D gene, TRBD2, was not tested against the DNA. TRBV21-1 is a known pseudogene. The CDR3 loop spans 16 amino acids. The CDR3 here is CASSKVNSGSSYEQYF. CDR3 DNA sequence: TGTGCCAGCAGCAAAGTGAATAGCGGGAGCTCCTACGAGCAGTACTTC.

The chain has TRBV4-1 and TRBJ1-4; D is possibly TRBD1 (5 bases). Germline CDR1 and CDR2: MGHRA and YSYEKL. V lost 1 base to trimming and J lost 5 bases, with 14 bases between them. The CDR3 has 16 residues. In DNA form, the CDR3 reads TGCGCCAGCAGCCAAGGAGTCGGGGGGGAGAATGAAAAACTGTTTTTT. Its translation: CASSQGVGGENEKLFF.

The table lists this clone with a count of one. A junction boundary mismatches the germline segment, possibly from a read error. This rearrangement joins TRBV6-5 to TRBJ1-5, with no clear D. In germline, CDR1 is MNHEY, CDR2 SVGAGI. The CDR3 runs 13 residues. In nucleotides, the CDR3 is TGTGCCAGCAGTCCATCTCGGCTCGTCCCCCCGCATTTT. Translation: CASSPSRLVPPHF.

The chain links TRBV6-4 to TRBJ2-1; 9 positions agree with TRBD2. The CDR3 is made up of 14 amino acids. V lost 2 bases, J lost 9 bases, and 5 bases stayed unmatched. CDR1 MRHNA and CDR2 SNTAGT come from the germline V gene. CDR3 sequence: CASSDAGGPGEQFF. The CDR3 bases are TGTGCCAGCAGTGACGCGGGAGGGCCGGGTGAGCAGTTCTTC.

The rearrangement links TRBV5-4 to TRBJ1-2; no firm D call. Germline assignment: CDR1 SGHNT and CDR2 YYREEE (reference sequence). V was pared by 3 bases and J by 7 bases, with 19 bases between. The CDR3 runs to 15 residues. The CDR3 DNA is TGTGCCAGCAGCTCCGCCGCGGGGAGAGAAGGTGGCTACACCTTC. This translates into CASSSAAGREGGYTF.

This chain connects TRBV28 to TRBJ1-2; 8 bases align to TRBD1. The CDR3 contains 15 residues. Trimming cost V 6 bases and J 4 bases; bases outside gene matches: 10. Looked up from germline, CDR1 is MDHEN and CDR2 is SYDVKM. In DNA, the CDR3 is TGTGCCAGCAGCCTGGCCTCCGGGACAGGCTATGGCTACACCTTC. Translating gives CASSLASGTGYGYTF.

V gene TRBV7-2 combines with J gene TRBJ2-3, with D perhaps given as TRBD1 or TRBD2 (6 bases each). CDR1 is SGHTA and CDR2 is FQGNSA in the germline V gene. Trimming took off 1 base at V and 1 base at J, with 12 bases between the two ends. The CDR3 contains 16 residues. The chain's CDR3 is CASSLVGGLGTDTQYF. CDR3 sequence (DNA): TGTGCCAGCAGCTTAGTCGGGGGCCTCGGCACAGATACGCAGTATTTT.

DNA for the CDR3: TGTGCCAGCTCACCCCGCAGACTCTATAGCGGGAACACAGATACGCAGTATTTT. Its translation: CASSPRRLYSGNTDTQYF. V and J are TRBV18 and TRBJ2-3, with 8 bases identical to TRBD2. The CDR3 has 18 amino acids. V lost 3 bases and J lost 2; bases outside the gene matches: 13. Germline loops: CDR1 KGHSH, CDR2 LQKENI.

The chain uses TRBV9 and TRBJ2-1, with 11 bases matching TRBD2. This CDR3 spans 15 amino acids. Germline CDR1 is SGDLS and CDR2 is YYNGEE. The J segment lost 8 bases and the V segment lost 4 bases, leaving 8 bases of the junction unmatched. CDR3 sequence (DNA): TGTGCCAGCAGCTTCACTAGCGGGAGATGGGATGAGCAGTTCTTC. Amino acids: CASSFTSGRWDEQFF. The full variable domain, its missing parts supplied by reference TRBV9 and TRBJ2-1, is DSGVTQTPKHLITATGQRVTLRCSPRSGDLSVYWYQQSLDQGLQFLIQYYNGEERAKGNILERFSAQQFPDLHSELNLSSLELGDSALYFCASSFTSGRWDEQFFGPGTRLTVL.

This clone has more than one count but fewer than ten. The chain recombines TRBV4-1 with TRBJ1-2, with 7 positions matching TRBD1. The CDR3 is 16 residues long. Germline CDR1 is MGHRA and CDR2 is YSYEKL. V was clipped by 0 bases and J by 2 bases; unmatched bases: 6. Here the CDR3 DNA reads TGCGCCAGCAGCCAAGAGGTCCACAGGGGAAACTATGGCTACACCTTC. This gives the protein CASSQEVHRGNYGYTF.

The V gene is TRBV7-2, the J gene TRBJ2-1; D gene ambiguous. The V gene lost 2 bases and the J gene lost 4 bases, with 6 bases spanning the gap. The CDR3 spans 13 residues. Germline CDR1 reads SGHTA; CDR2 reads FQGNSA. Here the CDR3 DNA reads TGTGCCAGCAGCTTATCCCCTTACAATGAGCAGTTCTTC. Encoded protein: CASSLSPYNEQFF.

The chain joins TRBV6-4 to TRBJ1-6; D unclear. Germline V gene sequence: CDR1 MRHNA, CDR2 SNTAGT. This CDR3 region has 13 residues. Trimming pared 4 bases from V and 7 bases from J, leaving 8 bases between. The CDR3 here is CASSVVVNSPLHF. In DNA, the CDR3 is TGTGCCAGCAGTGTGGTTGTGAATTCACCCCTCCACTTT.